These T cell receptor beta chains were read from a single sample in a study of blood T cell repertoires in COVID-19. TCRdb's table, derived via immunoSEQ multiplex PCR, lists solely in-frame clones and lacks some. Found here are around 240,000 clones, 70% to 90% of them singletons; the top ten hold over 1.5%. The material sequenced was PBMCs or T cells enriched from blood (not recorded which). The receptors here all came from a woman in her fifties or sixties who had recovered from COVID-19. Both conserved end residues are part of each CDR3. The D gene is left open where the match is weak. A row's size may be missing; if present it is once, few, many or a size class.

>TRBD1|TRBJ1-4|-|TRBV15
CATVGVGQGGEKLFF
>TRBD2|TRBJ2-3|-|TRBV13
CASSDLGTSGNTDTQYF
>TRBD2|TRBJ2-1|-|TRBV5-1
CASKSGRAYNEQFF
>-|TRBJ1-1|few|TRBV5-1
CASSFGRGGITEAFF
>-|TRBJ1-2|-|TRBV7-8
CASSGNPSSGYTF
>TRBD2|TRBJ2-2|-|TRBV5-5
CASSPRLAGGNGELFF
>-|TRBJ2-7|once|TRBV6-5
CAITDYSYEQYF
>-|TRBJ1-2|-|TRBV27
CASSPQRLANYGYTF
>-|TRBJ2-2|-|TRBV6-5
CASSSLNRIRTGELFF
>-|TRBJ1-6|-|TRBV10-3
CASKVVADSNSPLHF
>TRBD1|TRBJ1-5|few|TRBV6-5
CASSYTQGAGQPQHF
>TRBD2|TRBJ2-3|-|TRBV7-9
CASSSSRGESGRDTQYF